This TCR beta chain was documented in a study of blood T cell repertoires in COVID-19. Study details: The analysed material was cDNA or gDNA that came from T cells, B-cell-depleted T cells, or PBMCs.

In the original analysis: Nucleated cell counts were estimated from reference gene primer amplification. Sequencing used immunoSEQ multiplex PCR; TCRdb keeps in-frame clones, though not all of them. V and J calls and clone size are given by that table; D and trimming were obtained from the DNA. The sample has roughly 190,000 clones, approximately 79% seen once. This CDR3 has 14 residues. V lost 5 bases, J lost 2 bases, and 6 bases stayed unmatched. Germline CDR1 MDHEN, CDR2 SYDVKM. The V gene is TRBV28, the J gene TRBJ2-7; 7 bases align to TRBD2. Sequencing was done on a sample of peripheral blood. The source is a woman aged 45-65 years with acute or convalescent COVID-19. The DNA for the CDR3 is TGTGCCAGCAGTCCCCAGCGGGGAACCTACGAGCAGTACTTC. Protein: CASSPQRGTYEQYF.